The clone carrying this T cell receptor beta chain was detected only once. Its antigen is as yet unknown. This sample is drawn from a study of tissue T cells after allogeneic stem cell transplantation. Looking at the study overall: Pathologist H&E review favored samples with visible lymphocytes for sequencing among multiple samples. Overall study findings and caveats: Tissue-detected TCR repertoire was only partly captured by blood and spleen T cells. Limitations included a small, clinically heterogeneous cohort and limited sampling depth.

Per germline, CDR1 SGDLS and CDR2 YYNGEE. This CDR3 comprises 14 residues. Trimming took 4 bases from V and 5 from J, leaving 16 bases between them. Clones were sequenced by immunoSEQ multiplex PCR, and TCRdb holds only the in-frame ones, with some missing. The sample consists of about 25,000 clones, around 67% of them appearing once. Comparators were a few non-transplant cancer patients without known GI disease. The sample here was tissue from the ileum, taken at autopsy. This TCR was sampled from a female donor of 60 years or more with lung cancer. The chain recombines TRBV9 with TRBJ2-7; a weak D match, TRBD2 (7 bases). The CDR3 DNA is TGTGCCAGCAGCCCAAAGGGGGGGCGGGACGAGCAGTACTTC. Translated: CASSPKGGRDEQYF.